Each of the 4 T cell receptor beta chains below was sequenced from the same sample in a study of post-analysis software for immune sequencing data. Findings of the study overall: Patients carried several TRBV segments more frequently than controls did, and TRBV5-6, TRBV5-1 and TRBV20-1 were among them.

TCR beta cDNA libraries had unique molecular identifiers. TCRdb re-derived calls from the PCR reads in MiXCR, one entry per CDR3 protein. The repertoire holds about 570,000 distinct CDR3 sequences, with approximately 31% as singletons. No cognate antigen is known for these TCRs. Sequencing used blood. These receptor sequences come from a girl under 18 with multiple sclerosis.

This clonotype was detected only a few times. This chain uses TRBV20-1 with TRBJ2-3; 10 bases align to TRBD2. The CDR3 length is 16 residues. CDR1 DFQATT and CDR2 SNEGSKA come from the germline V gene (reference sequence). Trimming at V came to 5 bases and at J to 6 bases, leaving 14 bases not matched to a gene. The CDR3 spells CSASYAPRSGRDTQYF. Here the CDR3 DNA reads TGCAGTGCTTCTTACGCCCCCCGTAGCGGGAGGGATACGCAGTATTTT.

The chain couples TRBV13 to TRBJ1-6; 8 bases map to TRBD1. Germline-derived CDR1 and CDR2 are PRHDT and FYEKMQ (reference sequence). V trimming: 5 bases; J trimming: 7 bases; junction bases outside the gene matches: 7. The CDR3 spans 15 residues. CDR3 DNA: TGTGCCAGCAGCGGGCGACAGGGGTTCAATTCACCCCTCCACTTT. Residues: CASSGRQGFNSPLHF.

This clonotype was detected only a few times. The chain combines TRBV4-1 with TRBJ2-4, with TRBD2 as a possible D gene (6 bases). This CDR3 has 13 amino acids. Germline-derived CDR1 and CDR2 are MGHRA and YSYEKL. V gave up 1 base and J gave up 7 bases, with 8 bases separating them. CDR3 region: CASSQVEGNIQYF. CDR3 nucleotides: TGCGCCAGCAGCCAAGTGGAGGGGAACATTCAGTACTTC.

The chain recombines TRBV29-1 with TRBJ2-4; D perhaps matches TRBD1 (5 bases). The J call could be wrong; TRBJ2-7 is a better fit for the DNA end. The CDR3 is made up of 11 amino acids. Per the germline V gene, CDR1 is SQVTM and CDR2 is ANQGSEA. The CDR3 sequence is CSVVWGGEQYF. The CDR3, as DNA: TGCAGCGTTGTGTGGGGCGGCGAGCAGTACTTC.